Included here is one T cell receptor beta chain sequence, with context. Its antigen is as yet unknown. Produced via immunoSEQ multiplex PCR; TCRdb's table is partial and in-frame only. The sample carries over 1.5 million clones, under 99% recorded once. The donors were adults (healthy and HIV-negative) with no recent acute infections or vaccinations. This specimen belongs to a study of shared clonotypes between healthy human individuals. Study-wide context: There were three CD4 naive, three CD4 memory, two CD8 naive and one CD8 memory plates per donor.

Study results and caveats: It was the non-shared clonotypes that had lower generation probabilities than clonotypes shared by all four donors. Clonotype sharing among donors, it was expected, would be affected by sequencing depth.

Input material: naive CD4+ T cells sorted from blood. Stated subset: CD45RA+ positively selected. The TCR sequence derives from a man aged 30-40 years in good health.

The CDR3 sequence is CASSVDRLRIGQFF. CDR3 DNA sequence: TGTGCCAGTTCCGTCGACAGACTACGGATCGGGCAGTTCTTC. This rearrangement joins TRBV28 to TRBJ2-1; either TRBD1 or TRBD2 may supply D (5 bases each). V gave up 9 bases and J gave up 12 bases, with 24 bases separating them. This CDR3 region has 14 residues. Germline values: CDR1 MDHEN, CDR2 SYDVKM. Complete variable domain (other parts from reference TRBV28 and TRBJ2-1): DVKVTQSSRYLVKRTGEKVFLECVQDMDHENMFWYRQDPGLGLRLIYFSYDVKMKEKGDIPEGYSVSREKKERFSLILESASTNQTSMYLCASSVDRLRIGQFFGPGTRLTVL.